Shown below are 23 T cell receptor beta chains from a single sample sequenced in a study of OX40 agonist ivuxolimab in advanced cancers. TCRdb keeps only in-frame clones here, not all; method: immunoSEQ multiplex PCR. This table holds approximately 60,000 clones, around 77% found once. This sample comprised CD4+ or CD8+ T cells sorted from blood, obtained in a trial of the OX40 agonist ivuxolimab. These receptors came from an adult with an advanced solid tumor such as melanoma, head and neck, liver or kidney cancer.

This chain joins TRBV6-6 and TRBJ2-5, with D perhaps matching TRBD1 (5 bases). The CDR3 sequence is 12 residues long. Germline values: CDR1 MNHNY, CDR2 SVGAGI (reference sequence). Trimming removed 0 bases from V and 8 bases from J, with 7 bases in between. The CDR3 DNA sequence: TGTGCCAGCAGTTACTCAGGGGAAACCCAGTACTTC. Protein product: CASSYSGETQYF.

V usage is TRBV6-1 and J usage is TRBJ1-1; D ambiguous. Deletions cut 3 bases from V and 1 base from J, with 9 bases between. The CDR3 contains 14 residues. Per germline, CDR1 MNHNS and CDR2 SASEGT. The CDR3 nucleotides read TGTGCCAGCAGTGAGGGCAGTACGAACACTGAAGCTTTCTTT. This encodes CASSEGSTNTEAFF.

The CDR3 sequence: CSVALVGFRNEQFF. CDR3 nucleotide sequence: TGCAGCGTTGCCTTGGTGGGTTTTAGAAATGAGCAGTTCTTC. The genes are TRBV29-1 and TRBJ2-1; no firm D call. V lost 4 bases and J lost 7, with 17 bases in between. The CDR3 is made up of 14 amino acids. Germline V CDR1 and CDR2: SQVTM, ANQGSEA.

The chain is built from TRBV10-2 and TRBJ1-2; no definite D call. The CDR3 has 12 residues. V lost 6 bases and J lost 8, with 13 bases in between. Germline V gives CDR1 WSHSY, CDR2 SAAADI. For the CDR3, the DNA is TGCGCCAGCAGGGGAGTGGATGGGGGCTACACCTTC. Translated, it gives CASRGVDGGYTF.

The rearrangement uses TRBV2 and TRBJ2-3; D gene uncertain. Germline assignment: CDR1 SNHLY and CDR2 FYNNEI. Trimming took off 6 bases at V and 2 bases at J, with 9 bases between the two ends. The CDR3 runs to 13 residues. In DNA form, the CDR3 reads TGTGCCAGCAGATGGGATTTCACAGATACGCAGTATTTT. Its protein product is CASRWDFTDTQYF.

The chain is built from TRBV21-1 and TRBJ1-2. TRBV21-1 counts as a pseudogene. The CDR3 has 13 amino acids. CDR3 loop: CASSKGGAYGYTF. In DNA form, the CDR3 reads TGTGCCAGCAGCAAAGGGGGGGCCTATGGCTACACCTTC.

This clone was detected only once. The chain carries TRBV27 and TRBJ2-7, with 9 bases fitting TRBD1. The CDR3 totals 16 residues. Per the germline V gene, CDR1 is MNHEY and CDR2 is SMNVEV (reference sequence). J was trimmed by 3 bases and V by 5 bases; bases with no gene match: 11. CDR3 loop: CASSGPRQGVYYEQYF. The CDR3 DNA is TGTGCCAGCAGTGGACCTCGACAGGGGGTATACTACGAGCAGTACTTC.

The CDR3 protein is CASSQIPGRLNEKLFF. As DNA, the CDR3 is TGTGCCAGCAGCCAAATCCCGGGACGGCTGAATGAAAAACTGTTTTTT. The gene calls are TRBV27 and TRBJ1-4, with a possible D match to TRBD1 (5 bases). The V gene's germline CDR1 is MNHEY and CDR2 SMNVEV (reference sequence). The CDR3 sequence is 16 residues long. Trimming removed 6 bases from V and 5 bases from J, with 19 bases in between.

The CDR3 nucleotides read TGTGCCAGCAGTCCCGGCCGACAAACTGGCGGGGAGCTGTTTTTT. It encodes CASSPGRQTGGELFF. The chain carries TRBV27 and TRBJ2-2; D not resolved. Trimming removed 5 bases from V and 7 bases from J, with 17 bases in between. This CDR3 spans 15 amino acids. The germline V gene has CDR1 MNHEY and CDR2 SMNVEV (reference sequence).

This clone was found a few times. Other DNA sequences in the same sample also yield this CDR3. CDR3 sequence (DNA): TGTGCCTGGAGTGAGGACAGCAATCAGCCCCAGCATTTT. It yields the protein CAWSEDSNQPQHF. This chain uses TRBV30 with TRBJ1-5; no definite D call. The V end was cut by 1 base, the J end by 1 base, with 5 bases between. From germline, CDR1 is GTSNPN and CDR2 SVGIG (reference sequence). This CDR3 region has 13 residues.

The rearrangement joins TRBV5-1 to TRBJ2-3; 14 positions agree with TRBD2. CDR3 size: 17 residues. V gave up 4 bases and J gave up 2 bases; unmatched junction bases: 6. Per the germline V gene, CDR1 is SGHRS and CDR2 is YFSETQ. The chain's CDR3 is CASSAGTSGGFTDTQYF. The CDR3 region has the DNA TGCGCCAGCAGCGCCGGGACTAGCGGGGGCTTCACAGATACGCAGTATTTT.

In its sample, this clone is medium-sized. The CDR3 DNA reads TGTGCCAGCAGCTTAGTAGCGGGGTTGATTGGTTCACCCCTCCACTTT. Amino acid sequence: CASSLVAGLIGSPLHF. The gene calls are TRBV11-2 and TRBJ1-6, with unresolved D. V was clipped by 1 base and J by 9 bases, with 16 bases between them. The CDR3 consists of 16 residues. The germline V gene has CDR1 SGHAT and CDR2 FQNNGV.

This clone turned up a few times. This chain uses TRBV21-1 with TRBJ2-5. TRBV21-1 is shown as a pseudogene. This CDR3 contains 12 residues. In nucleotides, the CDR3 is TGTGCCAGCAGCTACGGGGCTGAGACCCAGTACTTC. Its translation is CASSYGAETQYF.

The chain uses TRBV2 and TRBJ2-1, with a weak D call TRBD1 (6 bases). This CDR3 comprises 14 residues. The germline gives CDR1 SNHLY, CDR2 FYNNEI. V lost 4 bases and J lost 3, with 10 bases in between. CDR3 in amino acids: CASSVGTSYNEQFF. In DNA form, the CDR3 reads TGTGCCAGCAGTGTCGGGACAAGCTACAATGAGCAGTTCTTC.

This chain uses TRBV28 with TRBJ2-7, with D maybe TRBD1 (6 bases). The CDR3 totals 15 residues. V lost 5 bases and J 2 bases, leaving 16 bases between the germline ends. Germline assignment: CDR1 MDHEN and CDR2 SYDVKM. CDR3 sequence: CASSPPDWGPYEQYF. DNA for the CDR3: TGTGCCAGCAGTCCACCGGACTGGGGGCCCTACGAGCAGTACTTC.

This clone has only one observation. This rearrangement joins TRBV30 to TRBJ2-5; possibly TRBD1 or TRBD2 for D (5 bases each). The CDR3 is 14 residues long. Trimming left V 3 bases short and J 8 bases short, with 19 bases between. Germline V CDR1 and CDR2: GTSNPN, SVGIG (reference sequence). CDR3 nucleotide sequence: TGTGCCTGGAGAGGGGCAGGGAGCTTGGTCACCCAGTACTTC. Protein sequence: CAWRGAGSLVTQYF.

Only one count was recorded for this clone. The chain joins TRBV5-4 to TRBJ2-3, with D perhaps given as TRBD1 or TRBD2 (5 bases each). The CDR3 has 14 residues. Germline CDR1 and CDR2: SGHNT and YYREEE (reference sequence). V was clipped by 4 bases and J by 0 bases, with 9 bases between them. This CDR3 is CASSPRDSTDTQYF. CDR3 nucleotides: TGTGCCAGCAGCCCCCGGGACAGCACAGATACGCAGTATTTT.

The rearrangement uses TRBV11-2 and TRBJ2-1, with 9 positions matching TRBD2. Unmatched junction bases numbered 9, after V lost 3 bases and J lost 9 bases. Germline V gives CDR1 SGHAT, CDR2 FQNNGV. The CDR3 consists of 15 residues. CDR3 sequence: CASSFLAGVGGEQFF. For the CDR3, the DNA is TGTGCCAGCAGCTTTTTAGCGGGAGTCGGGGGTGAGCAGTTCTTC. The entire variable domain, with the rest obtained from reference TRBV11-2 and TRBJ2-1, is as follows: EAGVAQSPRYKIIEKRQSVAFWCNPISGHATLYWYQQILGQGPKLLIQFQNNGVVDDSQLPKDRFSAERLKGVDSTLKIQPAKLEDSAVYLCASSFLAGVGGEQFFGPGTRLTVL.

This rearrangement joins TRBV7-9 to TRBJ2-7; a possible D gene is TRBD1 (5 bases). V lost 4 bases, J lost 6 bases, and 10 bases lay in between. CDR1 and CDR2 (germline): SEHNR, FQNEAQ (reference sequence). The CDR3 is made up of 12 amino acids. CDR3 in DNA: TGTGCCAGCAGCTCGGACGACAGCGAGCAGTACTTC. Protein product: CASSSDDSEQYF. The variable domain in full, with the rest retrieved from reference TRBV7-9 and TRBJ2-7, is DTGVSQNPRHKITKRGQNVTFRCDPISEHNRLYWYRQTLGQGPEFLTYFQNEAQLEKSRLLSDRFSAERPKGSFSTLEIQRTEQGDSAMYLCASSSDDSEQYFGPGTRLTVT.

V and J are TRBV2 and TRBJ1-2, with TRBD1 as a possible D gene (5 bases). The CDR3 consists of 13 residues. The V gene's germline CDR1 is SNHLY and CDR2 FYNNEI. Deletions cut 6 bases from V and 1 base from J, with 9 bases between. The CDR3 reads CASRGDSNYGYTF. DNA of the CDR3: TGTGCCAGCAGGGGAGACAGTAACTATGGCTACACCTTC.

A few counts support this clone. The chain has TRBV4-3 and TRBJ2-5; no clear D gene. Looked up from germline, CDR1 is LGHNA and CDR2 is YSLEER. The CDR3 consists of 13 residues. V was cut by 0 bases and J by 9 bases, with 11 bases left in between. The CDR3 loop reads CASSQDLRSAQYF. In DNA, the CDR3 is TGCGCCAGCAGCCAAGATCTTCGCTCAGCCCAGTACTTC.

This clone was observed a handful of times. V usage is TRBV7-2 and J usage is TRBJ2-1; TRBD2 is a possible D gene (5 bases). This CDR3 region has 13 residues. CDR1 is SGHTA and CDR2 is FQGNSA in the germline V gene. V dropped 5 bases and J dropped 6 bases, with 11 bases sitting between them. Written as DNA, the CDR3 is TGTGCCAGCAGCCCCCTGGCGGGCAATGAGCAGTTCTTC. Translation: CASSPLAGNEQFF. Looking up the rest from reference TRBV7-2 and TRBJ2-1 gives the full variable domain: GAGVSQSPSNKVTEKGKDVELRCDPISGHTALYWYRQSLGQGLEFLIYFQGNSAPDKSGLPSDRFSAERTGGSVSTLTIQRTQQEDSAVYLCASSPLAGNEQFFGPGTRLTVL.

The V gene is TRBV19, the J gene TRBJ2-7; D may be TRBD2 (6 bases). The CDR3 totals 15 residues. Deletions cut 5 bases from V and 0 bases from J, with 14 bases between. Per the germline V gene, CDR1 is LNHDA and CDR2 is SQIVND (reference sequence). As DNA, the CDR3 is TGTGCCAGTAGTCGCGGGGACCGATACTCCTACGAGCAGTACTTC. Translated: CASSRGDRYSYEQYF.